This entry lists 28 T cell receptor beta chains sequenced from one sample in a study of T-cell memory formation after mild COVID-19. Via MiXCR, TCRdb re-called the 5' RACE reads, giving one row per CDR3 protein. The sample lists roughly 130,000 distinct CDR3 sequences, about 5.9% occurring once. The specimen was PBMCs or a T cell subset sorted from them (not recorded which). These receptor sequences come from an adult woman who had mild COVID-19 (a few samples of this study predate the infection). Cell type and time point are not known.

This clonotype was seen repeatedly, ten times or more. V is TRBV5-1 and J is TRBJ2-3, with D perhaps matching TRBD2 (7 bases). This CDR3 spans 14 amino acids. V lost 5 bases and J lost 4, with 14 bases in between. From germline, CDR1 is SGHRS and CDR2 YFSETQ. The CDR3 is CASRSQGRADTQYF. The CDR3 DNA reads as TGCGCCAGCAGGTCGCAGGGGAGGGCAGATACGCAGTATTTT.

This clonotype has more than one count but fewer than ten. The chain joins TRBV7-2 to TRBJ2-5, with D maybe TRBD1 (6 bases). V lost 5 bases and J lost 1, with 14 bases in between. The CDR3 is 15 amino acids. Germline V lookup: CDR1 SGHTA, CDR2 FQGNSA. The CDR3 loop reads CASSLYRVGQETQYF. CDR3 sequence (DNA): TGTGCCAGCAGCCTTTACAGGGTCGGCCAAGAGACCCAGTACTTC.

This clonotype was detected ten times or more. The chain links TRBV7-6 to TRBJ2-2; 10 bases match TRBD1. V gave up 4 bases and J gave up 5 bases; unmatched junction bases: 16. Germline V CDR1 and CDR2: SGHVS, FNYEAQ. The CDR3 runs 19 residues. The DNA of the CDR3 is TGTGCCAGCAGCTCATCGACAGGGGGCCCCGGTCTGAGGACCGGGGAGCTGTTTTTT. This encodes CASSSSTGGPGLRTGELFF.

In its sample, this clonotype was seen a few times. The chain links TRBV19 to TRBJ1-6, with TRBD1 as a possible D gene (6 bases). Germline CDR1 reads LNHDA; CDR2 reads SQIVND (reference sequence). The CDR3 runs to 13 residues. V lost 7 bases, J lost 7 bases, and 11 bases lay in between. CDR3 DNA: TGTGCCAGTAAAACAGGGTGGAATTCACCCCTCCACTTT. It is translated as CASKTGWNSPLHF.

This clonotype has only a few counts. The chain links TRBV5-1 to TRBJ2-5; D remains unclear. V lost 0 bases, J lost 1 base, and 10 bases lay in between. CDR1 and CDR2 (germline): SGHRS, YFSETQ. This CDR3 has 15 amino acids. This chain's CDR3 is CASSLGPAIQETQYF. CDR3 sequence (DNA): TGCGCCAGCAGCTTGGGGCCAGCGATCCAAGAGACCCAGTACTTC. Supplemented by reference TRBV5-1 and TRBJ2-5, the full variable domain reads KAGVTQTPRYLIKTRGQQVTLSCSPISGHRSVSWYQQTPGQGLQFLFEYFSETQRNKGNFPGRFSGRQFSNSRSEMNVSTLELGDSALYLCASSLGPAIQETQYFGPGTRLLVL.

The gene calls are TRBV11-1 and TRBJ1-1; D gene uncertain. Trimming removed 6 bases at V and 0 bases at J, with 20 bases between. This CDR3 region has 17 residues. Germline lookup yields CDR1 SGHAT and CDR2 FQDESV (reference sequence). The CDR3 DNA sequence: TGTGCCAGCAGTCCAAACTGGTATAACAGCATGAACACTGAAGCTTTCTTT. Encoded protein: CASSPNWYNSMNTEAFF.

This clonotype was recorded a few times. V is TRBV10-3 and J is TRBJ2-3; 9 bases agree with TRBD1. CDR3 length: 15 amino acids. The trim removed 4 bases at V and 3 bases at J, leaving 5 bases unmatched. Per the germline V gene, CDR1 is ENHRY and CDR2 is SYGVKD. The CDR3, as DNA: TGTGCCATCAGTGTGGGACAGGGATGGACAGATACGCAGTATTTT. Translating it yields CAISVGQGWTDTQYF.

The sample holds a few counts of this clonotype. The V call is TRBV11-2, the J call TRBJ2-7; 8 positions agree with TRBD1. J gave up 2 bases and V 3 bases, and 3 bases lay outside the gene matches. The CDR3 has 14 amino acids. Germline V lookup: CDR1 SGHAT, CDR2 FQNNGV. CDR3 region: CASSFATGAYEQYF. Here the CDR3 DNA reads TGTGCCAGCAGCTTTGCGACAGGGGCCTACGAGCAGTACTTC.

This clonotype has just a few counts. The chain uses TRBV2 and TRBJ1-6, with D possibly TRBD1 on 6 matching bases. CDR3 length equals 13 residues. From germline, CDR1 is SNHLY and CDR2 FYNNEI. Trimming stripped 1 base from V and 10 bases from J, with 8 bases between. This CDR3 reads CASSEGTVSPLHF. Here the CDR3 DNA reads TGTGCCAGCAGTGAAGGGACAGTCTCACCCCTCCACTTT. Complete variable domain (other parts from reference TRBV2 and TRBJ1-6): EPEVTQTPSHQVTQMGQEVILRCVPISNHLYFYWYRQILGQKVEFLVSFYNNEISEKSEIFDDQFSVERPDGSNFTLKIRSTKLEDSAMYFCASSEGTVSPLHFGNGTRLTVT.

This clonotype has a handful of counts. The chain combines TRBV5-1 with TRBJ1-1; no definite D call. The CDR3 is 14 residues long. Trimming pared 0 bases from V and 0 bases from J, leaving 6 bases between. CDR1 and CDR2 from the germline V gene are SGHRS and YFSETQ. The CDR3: CASSLGALNTEAFF. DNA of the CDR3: TGCGCCAGCAGCTTGGGGGCACTGAACACTGAAGCTTTCTTT. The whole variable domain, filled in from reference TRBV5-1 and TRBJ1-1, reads KAGVTQTPRYLIKTRGQQVTLSCSPISGHRSVSWYQQTPGQGLQFLFEYFSETQRNKGNFPGRFSGRQFSNSRSEMNVSTLELGDSALYLCASSLGALNTEAFFGQGTRLTVV.

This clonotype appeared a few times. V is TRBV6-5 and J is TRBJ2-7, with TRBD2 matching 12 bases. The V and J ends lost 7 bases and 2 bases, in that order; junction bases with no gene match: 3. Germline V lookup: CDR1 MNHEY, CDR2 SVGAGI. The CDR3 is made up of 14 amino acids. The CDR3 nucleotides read TGTGCCAGCAACCGACTAGCGGGAGCCTACGAGCAGTACTTC. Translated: CASNRLAGAYEQYF.

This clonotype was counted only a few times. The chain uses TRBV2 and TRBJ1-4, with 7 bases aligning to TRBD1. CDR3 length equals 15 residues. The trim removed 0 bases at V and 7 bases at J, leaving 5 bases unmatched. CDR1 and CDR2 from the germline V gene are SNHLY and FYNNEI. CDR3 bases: TGTGCCAGCAGTGAAGCGGACAGGAGGAGTGAAAAACTGTTTTTT. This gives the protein CASSEADRRSEKLFF.

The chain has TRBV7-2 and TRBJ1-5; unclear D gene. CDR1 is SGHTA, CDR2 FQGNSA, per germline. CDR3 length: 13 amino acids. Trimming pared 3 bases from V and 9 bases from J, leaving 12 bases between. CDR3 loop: CASSFWTSGPQHF. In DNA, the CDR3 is TGTGCCAGCAGCTTTTGGACCTCCGGGCCCCAGCATTTT.

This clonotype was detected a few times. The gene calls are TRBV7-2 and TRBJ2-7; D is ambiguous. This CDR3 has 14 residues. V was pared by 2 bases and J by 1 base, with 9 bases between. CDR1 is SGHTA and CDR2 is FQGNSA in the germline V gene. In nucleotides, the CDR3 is TGTGCCAGCAGCTTAATATATTCGTCCTACGAGCAGTACTTC. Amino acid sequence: CASSLIYSSYEQYF.

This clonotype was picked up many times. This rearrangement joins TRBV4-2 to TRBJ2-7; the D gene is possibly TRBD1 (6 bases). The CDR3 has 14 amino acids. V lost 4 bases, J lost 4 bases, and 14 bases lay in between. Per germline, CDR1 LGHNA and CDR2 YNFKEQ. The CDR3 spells CASSPQGQGYEQYF. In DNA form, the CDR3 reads TGTGCCAGCAGCCCTCAAGGCCAGGGGTACGAGCAGTACTTC.

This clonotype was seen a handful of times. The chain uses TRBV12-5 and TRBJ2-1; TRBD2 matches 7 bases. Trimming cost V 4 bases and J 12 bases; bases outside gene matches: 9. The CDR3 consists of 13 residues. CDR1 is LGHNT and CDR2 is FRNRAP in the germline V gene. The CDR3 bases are TGTGCTAGTGGTTGGGGGGGTTTGACACCGCAGTTCTTC. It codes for CASGWGGLTPQFF.

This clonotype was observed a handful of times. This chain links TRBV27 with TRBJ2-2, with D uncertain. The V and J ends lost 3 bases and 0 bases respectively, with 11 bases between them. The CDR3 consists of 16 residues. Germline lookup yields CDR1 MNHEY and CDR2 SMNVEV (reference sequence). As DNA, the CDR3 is TGTGCCAGCAGTTTGGAAGTGACAACGAACACCGGGGAGCTGTTTTTT. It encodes CASSLEVTTNTGELFF.

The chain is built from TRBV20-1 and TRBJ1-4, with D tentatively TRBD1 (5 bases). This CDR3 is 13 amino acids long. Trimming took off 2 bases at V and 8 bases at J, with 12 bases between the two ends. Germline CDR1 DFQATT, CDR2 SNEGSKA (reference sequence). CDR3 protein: CSARPEGREKLFF. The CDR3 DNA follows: TGCAGTGCTAGACCGGAGGGACGGGAAAAACTGTTTTTT.

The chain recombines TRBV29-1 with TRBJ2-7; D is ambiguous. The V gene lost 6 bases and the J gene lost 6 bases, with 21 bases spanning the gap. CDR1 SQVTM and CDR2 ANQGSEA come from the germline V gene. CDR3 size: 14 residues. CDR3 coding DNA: TGCAGCGTAGTTAAGGTAGGCCCGCGTGGCGAGCAGTACTTC. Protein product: CSVVKVGPRGEQYF.

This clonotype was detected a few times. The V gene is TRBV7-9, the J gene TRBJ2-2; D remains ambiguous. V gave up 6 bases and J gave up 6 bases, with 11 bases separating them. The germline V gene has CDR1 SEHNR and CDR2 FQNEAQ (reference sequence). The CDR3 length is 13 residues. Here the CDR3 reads CASSLIRAGELFF. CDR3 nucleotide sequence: TGTGCCAGCAGTCTTATTAGGGCCGGGGAGCTGTTTTTT. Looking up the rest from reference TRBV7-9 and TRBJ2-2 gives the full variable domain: DTGVSQNPRHKITKRGQNVTFRCDPISEHNRLYWYRQTLGQGPEFLTYFQNEAQLEKSRLLSDRFSAERPKGSFSTLEIQRTEQGDSAMYLCASSLIRAGELFFGEGSRLTVL.

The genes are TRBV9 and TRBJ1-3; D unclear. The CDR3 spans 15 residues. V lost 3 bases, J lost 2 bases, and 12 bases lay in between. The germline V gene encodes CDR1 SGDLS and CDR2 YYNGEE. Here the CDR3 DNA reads TGTGCCAGCAGCGACCGCCTTATACCTGGAAACACCATATATTTT. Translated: CASSDRLIPGNTIYF.

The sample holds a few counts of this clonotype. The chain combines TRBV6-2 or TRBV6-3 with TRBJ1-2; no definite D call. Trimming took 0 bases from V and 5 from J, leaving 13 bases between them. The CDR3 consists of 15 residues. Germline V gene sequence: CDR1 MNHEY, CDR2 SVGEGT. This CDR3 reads CASSYSVTLVYGYTF. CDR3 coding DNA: TGTGCCAGCAGTTACTCGGTCACACTCGTTTATGGCTACACCTTC.

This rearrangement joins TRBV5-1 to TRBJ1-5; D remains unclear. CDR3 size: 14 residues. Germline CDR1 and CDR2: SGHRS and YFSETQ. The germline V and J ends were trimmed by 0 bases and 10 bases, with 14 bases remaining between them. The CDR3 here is CASSLAGSEGPQHF. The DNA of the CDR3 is TGCGCCAGCAGCTTGGCGGGATCGGAAGGACCCCAGCATTTT.

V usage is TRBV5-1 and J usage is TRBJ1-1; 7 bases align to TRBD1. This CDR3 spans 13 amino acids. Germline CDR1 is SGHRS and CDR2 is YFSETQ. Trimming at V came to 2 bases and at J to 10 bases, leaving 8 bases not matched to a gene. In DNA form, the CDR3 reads TGCGCCAGCAGCTTAACGACAGGGTCTCCAGCTTTCTTT. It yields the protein CASSLTTGSPAFF.

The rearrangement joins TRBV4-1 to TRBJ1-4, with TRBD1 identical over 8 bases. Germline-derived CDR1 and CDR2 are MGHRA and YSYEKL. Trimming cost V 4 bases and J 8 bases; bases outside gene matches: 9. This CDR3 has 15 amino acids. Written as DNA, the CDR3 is TGCGCCAGCAGCCGTGCAGGGGGCTTAGGAGAAAAACTGTTTTTT. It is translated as CASSRAGGLGEKLFF.

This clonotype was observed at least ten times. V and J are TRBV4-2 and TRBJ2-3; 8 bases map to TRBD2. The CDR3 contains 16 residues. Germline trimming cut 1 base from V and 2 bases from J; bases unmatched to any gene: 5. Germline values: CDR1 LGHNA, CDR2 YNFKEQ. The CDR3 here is CASSQATSGPTDTQYF. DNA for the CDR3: TGTGCCAGCAGCCAAGCAACTAGCGGCCCCACAGATACGCAGTATTTT.

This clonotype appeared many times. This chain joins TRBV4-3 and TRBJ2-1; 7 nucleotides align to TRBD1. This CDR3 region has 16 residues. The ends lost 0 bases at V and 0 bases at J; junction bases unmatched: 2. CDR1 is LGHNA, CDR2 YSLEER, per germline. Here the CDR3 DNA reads TGCGCCAGCAGCCAAGACCGGACAGGCTCCTACAATGAGCAGTTCTTC. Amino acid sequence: CASSQDRTGSYNEQFF.

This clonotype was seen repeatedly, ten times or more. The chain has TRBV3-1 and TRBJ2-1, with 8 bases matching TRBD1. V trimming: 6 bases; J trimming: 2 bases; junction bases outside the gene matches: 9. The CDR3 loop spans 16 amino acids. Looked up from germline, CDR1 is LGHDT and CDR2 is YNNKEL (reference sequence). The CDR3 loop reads CASSASRGQAYNEQFF. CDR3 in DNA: TGTGCCAGCAGTGCTAGCAGGGGGCAGGCCTACAATGAGCAGTTCTTC.